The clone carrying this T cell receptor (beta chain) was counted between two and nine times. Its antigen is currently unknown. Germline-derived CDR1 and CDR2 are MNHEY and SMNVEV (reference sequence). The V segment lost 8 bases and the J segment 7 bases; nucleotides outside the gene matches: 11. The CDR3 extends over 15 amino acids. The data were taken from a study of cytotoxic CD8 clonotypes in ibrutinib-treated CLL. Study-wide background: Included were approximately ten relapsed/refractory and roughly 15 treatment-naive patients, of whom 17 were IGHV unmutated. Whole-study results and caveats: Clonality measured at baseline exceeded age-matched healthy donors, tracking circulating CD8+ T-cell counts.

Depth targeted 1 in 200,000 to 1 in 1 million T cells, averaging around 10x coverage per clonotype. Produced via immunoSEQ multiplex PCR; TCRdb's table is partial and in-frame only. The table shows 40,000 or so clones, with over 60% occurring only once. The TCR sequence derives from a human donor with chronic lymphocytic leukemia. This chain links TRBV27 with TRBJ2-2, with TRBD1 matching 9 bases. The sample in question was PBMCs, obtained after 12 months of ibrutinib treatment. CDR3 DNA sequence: TGTGCCAGCCGTACCCGGACAGGGGCAAACGGGGAGCTGTTTTTT. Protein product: CASRTRTGANGELFF.